This T cell receptor beta chain is drawn from a study of blood T cell repertoires in COVID-19. Study context: The United States, Italy and Spain supplied acute and convalescent COVID-19 samples.

The CDR3 runs to 13 residues. Trimming cost V 6 bases and J 7 bases, with 13 bases left between them. Per the germline V gene, CDR1 is SQVTM and CDR2 is ANQGSEA. TCRdb's copy holds only in-frame clones and misses some; the assay was immunoSEQ multiplex PCR. The profile covers around 130,000 clones, with 65% to 85% appearing a single time and roughly 7.3% taken by the ten largest. This clonotype was sampled from a human donor in a cohort sampled during active COVID-19. V gene TRBV29-1 combines with J gene TRBJ1-6; TRBD1 is a possible D gene (5 bases). Sequencing was done on a sample of peripheral blood. The chain's CDR3 is CSVRTSGNSPLHF. DNA for the CDR3: TGCAGCGTGAGGACAAGCGGGAATTCACCCCTCCACTTT.